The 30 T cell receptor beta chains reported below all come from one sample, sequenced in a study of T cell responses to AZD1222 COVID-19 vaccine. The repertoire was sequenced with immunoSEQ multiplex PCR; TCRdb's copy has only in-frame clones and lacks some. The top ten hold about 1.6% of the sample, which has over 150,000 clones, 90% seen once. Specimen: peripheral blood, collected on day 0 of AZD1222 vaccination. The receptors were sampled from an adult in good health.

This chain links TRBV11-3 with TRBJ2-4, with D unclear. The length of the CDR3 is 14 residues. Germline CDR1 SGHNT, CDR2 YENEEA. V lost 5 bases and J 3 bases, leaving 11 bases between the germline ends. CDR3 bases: TGTGCCAGCAGCATGAGGACGGGCAAAAACATTCAGTACTTC. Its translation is CASSMRTGKNIQYF.

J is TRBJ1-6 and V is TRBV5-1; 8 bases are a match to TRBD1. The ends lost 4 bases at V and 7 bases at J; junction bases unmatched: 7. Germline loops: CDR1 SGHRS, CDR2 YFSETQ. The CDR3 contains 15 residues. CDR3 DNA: TGCGCCAGCAGCCTTAGACAGGGGCGGAATTCACCCCTCCACTTT. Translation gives CASSLRQGRNSPLHF.

The CDR3 is CASSSHGGGGTSQETQYF. DNA of the CDR3: TGTGCCAGCAGCTCCCATGGGGGCGGGGGGACATCCCAAGAGACCCAGTACTTC. The chain is built from TRBV7-2 and TRBJ2-5; 8 bases are a match to TRBD2. Germline loops: CDR1 SGHTA, CDR2 FQGNSA. This CDR3 has 18 residues. J lost 1 base, V lost 4 bases, and 14 bases had no gene match.

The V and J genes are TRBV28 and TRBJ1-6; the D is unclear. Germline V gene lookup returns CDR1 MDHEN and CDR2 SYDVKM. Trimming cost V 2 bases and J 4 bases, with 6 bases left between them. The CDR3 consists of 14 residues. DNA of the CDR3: TGTGCCAGCAGTTTAGCGGGATATAATTCACCCCTCCACTTT. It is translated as CASSLAGYNSPLHF. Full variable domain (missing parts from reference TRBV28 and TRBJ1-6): DVKVTQSSRYLVKRTGEKVFLECVQDMDHENMFWYRQDPGLGLRLIYFSYDVKMKEKGDIPEGYSVSREKKERFSLILESASTNQTSMYLCASSLAGYNSPLHFGNGTRLTVT.

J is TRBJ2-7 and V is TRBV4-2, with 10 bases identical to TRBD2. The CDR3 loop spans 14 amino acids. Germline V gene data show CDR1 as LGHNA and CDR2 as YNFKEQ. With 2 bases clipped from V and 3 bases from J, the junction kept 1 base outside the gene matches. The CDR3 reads CASSQIAGGYEQYF. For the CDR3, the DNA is TGTGCCAGCAGCCAAATAGCGGGGGGCTACGAGCAGTACTTC.

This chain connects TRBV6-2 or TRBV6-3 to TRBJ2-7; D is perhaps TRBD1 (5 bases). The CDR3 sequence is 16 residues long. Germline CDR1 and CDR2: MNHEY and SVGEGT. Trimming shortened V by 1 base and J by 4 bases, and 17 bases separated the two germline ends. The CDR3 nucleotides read TGTGCCAGCAGTTACTTCGCTGCCGGACACCGATACGAGCAGTACTTC. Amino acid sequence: CASSYFAAGHRYEQYF.

The chain's CDR3 is CASSQTGAQKPQHF. CDR3 in DNA: TGTGCCAGCAGCCAAACAGGGGCTCAAAAGCCCCAGCATTTT. J is TRBJ1-5 and V is TRBV4-2, with 7 positions matching TRBD1. J gave up 8 bases and V 2 bases, and 6 bases lay outside the gene matches. Germline V CDR1 and CDR2: LGHNA, YNFKEQ. CDR3 length: 14 residues.

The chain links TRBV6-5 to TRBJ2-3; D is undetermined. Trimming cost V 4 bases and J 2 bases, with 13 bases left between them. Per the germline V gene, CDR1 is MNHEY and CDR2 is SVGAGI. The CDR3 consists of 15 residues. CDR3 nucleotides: TGTGCCAGCAGTTTCGCGCAGGCCCCCACAGATACGCAGTATTTT. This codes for CASSFAQAPTDTQYF.

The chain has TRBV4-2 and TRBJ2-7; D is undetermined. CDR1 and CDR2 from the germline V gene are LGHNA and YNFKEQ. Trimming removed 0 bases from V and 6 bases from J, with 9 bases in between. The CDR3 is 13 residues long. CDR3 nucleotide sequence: TGTGCCAGCAGCCAAGATTCCAGCACCGAGCAGTACTTC. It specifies CASSQDSSTEQYF.

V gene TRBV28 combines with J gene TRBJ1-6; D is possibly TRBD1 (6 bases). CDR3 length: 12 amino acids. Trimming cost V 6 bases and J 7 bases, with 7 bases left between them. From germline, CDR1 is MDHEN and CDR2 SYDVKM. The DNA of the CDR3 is TGTGCCAGCAGCCAGGGGAATTCACCCCTCCACTTT. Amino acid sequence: CASSQGNSPLHF.

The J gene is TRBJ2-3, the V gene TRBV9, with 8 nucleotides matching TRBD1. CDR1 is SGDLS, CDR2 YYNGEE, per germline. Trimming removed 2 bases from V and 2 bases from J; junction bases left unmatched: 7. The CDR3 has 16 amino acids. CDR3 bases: TGTGCCAGCAGCGTCGGGGACAGGTCCAACACAGATACGCAGTATTTT. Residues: CASSVGDRSNTDTQYF.

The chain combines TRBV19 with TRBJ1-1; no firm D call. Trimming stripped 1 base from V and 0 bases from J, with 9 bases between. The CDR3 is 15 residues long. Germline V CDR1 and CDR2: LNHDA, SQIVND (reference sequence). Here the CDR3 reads CASSIAPRMNTEAFF. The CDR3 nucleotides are TGTGCCAGTAGTATAGCCCCCCGGATGAACACTGAAGCTTTCTTT.

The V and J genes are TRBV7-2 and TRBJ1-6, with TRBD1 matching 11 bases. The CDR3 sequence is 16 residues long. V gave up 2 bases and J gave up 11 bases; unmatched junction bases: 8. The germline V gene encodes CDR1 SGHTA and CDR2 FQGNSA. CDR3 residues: CASSLSRTGGSTPLHF. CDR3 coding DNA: TGTGCCAGCAGCTTATCTAGGACAGGGGGCTCGACACCCCTCCACTTT.

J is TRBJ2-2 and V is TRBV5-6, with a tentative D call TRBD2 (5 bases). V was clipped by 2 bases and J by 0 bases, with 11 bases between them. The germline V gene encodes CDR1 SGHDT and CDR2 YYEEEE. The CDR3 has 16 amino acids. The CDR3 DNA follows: TGTGCCAGCAGCTTCCCCGGGATGGCGAACACCGGGGAGCTGTTTTTT. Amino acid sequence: CASSFPGMANTGELFF.

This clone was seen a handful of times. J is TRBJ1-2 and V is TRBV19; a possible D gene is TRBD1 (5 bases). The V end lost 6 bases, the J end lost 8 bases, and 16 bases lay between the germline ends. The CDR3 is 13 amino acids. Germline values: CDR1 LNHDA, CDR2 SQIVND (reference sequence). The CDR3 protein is CASRAPRTRGYTF. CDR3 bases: TGTGCCAGTAGGGCCCCCCGGACACGCGGCTACACCTTC. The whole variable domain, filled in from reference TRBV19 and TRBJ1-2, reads DGGITQSPKYLFRKEGQNVTLSCEQNLNHDAMYWYRQDPGQGLRLIYYSQIVNDFQKGDIAEGYSVSREKKESFPLTVTSAQKNPTAFYLCASRAPRTRGYTFGSGTRLTVV.

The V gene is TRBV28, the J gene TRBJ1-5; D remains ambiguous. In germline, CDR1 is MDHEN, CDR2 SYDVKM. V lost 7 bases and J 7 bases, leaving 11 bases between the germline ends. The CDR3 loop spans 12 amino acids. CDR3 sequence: CASNEGSQPQHF. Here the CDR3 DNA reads TGTGCCAGCAACGAGGGTTCCCAGCCCCAGCATTTT.

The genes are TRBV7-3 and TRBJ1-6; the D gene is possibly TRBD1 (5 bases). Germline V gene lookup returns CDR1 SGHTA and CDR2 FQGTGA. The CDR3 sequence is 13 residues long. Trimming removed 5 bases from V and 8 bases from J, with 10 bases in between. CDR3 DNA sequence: TGTGCCAGCAGCCTAGCACAGGATTCACCCCTCCACTTT. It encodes CASSLAQDSPLHF.

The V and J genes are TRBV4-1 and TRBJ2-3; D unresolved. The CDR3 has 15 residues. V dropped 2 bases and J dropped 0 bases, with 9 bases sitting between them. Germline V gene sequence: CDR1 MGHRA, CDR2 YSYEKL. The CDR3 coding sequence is TGCGCCAGCAGCCAATTAGGGCCTAGCACAGATACGCAGTATTTT. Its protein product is CASSQLGPSTDTQYF.

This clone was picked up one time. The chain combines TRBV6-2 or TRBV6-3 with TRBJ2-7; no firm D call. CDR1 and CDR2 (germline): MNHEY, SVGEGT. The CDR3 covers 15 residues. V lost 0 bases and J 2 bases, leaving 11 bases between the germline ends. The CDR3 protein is CASSYSPDAAYEQYF. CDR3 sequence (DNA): TGTGCCAGCAGTTACTCTCCGGACGCTGCCTACGAGCAGTACTTC.

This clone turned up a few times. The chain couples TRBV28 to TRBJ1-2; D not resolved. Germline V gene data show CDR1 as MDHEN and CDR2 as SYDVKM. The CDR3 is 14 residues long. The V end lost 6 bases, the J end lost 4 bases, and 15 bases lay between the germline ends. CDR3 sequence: CASSPQFMSYGYTF. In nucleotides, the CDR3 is TGTGCCAGCAGCCCCCAGTTCATGTCCTATGGCTACACCTTC.

The CDR3 DNA is TGTGCCAGCAGCCAGACGGTCTCTGGAAACACCATATATTTT. Its translation is CASSQTVSGNTIYF. The rearrangement links TRBV11-2 to TRBJ1-3; D is undetermined. V dropped 5 bases and J dropped 0 bases, with 8 bases sitting between them. The CDR3 sequence is 14 residues long. Germline lookup yields CDR1 SGHAT and CDR2 FQNNGV.

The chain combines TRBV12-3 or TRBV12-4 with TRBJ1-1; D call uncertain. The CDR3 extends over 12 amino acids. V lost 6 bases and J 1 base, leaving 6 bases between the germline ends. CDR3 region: CASSWPNTEAFF. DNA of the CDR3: TGTGCCAGCAGCTGGCCGAACACTGAAGCTTTCTTT.

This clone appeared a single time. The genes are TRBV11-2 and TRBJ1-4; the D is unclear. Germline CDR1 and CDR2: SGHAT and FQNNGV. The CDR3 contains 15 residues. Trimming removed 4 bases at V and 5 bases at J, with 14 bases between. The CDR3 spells CASSSGGSRNEKLFF. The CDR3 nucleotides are TGTGCCAGCAGCTCCGGTGGGTCACGGAATGAAAAACTGTTTTTT.

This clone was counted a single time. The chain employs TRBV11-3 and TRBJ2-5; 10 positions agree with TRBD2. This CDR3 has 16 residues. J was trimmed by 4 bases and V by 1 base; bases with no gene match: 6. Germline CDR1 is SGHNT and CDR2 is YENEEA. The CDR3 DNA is TGTGCCAGCAGCTTAGTCTCCAGCGGGGGGGCAGAGACCCAGTACTTC. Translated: CASSLVSSGGAETQYF.

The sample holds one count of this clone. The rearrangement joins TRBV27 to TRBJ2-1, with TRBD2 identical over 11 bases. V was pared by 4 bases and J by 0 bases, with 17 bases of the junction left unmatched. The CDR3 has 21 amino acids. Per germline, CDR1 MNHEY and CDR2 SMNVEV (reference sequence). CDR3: CASSSFSGASGGKSSYNEQFF. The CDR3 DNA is TGTGCCAGCAGTTCATTTTCCGGAGCTAGCGGGGGGAAGAGCTCCTACAATGAGCAGTTCTTC.

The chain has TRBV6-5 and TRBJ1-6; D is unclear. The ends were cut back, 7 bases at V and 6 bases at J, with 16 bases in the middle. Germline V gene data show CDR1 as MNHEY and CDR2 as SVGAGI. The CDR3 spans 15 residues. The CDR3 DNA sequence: TGTGCCAGCACCCCCGCCAGGCACTTTAATTCACCCCTCCACTTT. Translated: CASTPARHFNSPLHF.

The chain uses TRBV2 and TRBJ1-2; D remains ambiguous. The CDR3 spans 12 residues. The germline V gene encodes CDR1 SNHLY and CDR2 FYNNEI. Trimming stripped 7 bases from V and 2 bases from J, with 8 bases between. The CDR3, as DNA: TGTGCCAGCACGACCGGGAACTATGGCTACACCTTC. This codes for CASTTGNYGYTF.

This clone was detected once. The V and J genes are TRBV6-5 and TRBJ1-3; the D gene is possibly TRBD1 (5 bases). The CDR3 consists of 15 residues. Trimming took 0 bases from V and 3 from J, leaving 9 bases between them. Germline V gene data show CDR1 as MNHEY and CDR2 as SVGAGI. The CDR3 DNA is TGTGCCAGCAGTTACTCTCAGGGTATTGGAAACACCATATATTTT. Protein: CASSYSQGIGNTIYF.

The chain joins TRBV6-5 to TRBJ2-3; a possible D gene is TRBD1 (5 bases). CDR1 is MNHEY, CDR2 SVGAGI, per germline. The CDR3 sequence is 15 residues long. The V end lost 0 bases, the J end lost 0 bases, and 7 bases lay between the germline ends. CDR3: CASSYSRASTDTQYF. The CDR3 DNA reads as TGTGCCAGCAGTTACTCCAGGGCTAGCACAGATACGCAGTATTTT.

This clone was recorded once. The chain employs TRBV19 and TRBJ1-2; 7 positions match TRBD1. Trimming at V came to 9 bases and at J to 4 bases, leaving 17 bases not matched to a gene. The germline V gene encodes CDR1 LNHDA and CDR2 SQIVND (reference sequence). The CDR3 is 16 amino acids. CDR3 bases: TGTGCCAGCTCAGTCGGAGTGACAGGGAGGGCCTATGGCTACACCTTC. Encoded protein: CASSVGVTGRAYGYTF. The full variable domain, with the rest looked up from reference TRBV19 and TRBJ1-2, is DGGITQSPKYLFRKEGQNVTLSCEQNLNHDAMYWYRQDPGQGLRLIYYSQIVNDFQKGDIAEGYSVSREKKESFPLTVTSAQKNPTAFYLCASSVGVTGRAYGYTFGSGTRLTVV.